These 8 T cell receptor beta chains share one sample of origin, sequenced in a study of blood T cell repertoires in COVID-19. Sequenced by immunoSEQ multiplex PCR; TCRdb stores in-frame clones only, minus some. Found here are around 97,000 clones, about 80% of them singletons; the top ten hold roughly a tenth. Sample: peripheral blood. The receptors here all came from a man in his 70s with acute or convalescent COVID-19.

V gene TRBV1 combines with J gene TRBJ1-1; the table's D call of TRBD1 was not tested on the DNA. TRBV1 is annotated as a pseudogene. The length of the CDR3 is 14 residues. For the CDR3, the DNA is TGCACCAGCAGCCCAAACAGGGTTTGGACTGAAGCTTTCTTT. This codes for CTSSPNRVWTEAFF.

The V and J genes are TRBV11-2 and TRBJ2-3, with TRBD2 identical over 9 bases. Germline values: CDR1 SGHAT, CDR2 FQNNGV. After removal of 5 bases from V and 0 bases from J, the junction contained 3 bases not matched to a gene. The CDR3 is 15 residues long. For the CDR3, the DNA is TGTGCCAGCAGCCTTGGACTAGCGAGCACAGATACGCAGTATTTT. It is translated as CASSLGLASTDTQYF.

CDR3 residues: CASRVRDNRPQHF. CDR3 sequence (DNA): TGTGCCAGCAGGGTGAGGGACAACCGGCCCCAGCATTTT. This chain connects TRBV5-8 to TRBJ1-5; weak D call: TRBD1 (6 bases). CDR1 SGHTS and CDR2 YDEGEE come from the germline V gene. The CDR3 covers 13 residues. V lost 5 bases to trimming and J lost 9 bases, with 15 bases between them.

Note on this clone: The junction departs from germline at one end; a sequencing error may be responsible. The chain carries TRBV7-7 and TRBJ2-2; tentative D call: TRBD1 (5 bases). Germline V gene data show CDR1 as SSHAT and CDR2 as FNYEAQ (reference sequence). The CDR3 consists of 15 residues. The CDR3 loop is CASSMTAQNTGELFF. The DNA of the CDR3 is TGTGCTAGCAGCATGACAGCCCAGAACACCGGGGAGCTGTTTTTT.

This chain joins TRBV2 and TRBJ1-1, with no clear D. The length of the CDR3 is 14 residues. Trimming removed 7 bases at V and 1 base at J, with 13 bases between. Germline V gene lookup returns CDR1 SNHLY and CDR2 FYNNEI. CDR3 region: CASIRRASNTEAFF. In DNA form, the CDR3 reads TGTGCCAGCATCCGGAGGGCATCGAACACTGAAGCTTTCTTT.

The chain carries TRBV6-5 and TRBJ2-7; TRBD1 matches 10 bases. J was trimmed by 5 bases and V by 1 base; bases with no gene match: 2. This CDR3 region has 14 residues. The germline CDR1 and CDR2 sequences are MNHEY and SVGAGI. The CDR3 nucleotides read TGTGCCAGCAGTTACTGGGGACAGGGGAACGAGCAGTACTTC. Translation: CASSYWGQGNEQYF.

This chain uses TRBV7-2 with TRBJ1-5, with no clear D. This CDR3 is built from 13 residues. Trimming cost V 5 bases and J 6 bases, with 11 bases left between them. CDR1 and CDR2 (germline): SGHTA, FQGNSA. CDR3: CASSAEFIQPQHF. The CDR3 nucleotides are TGTGCCAGCAGCGCTGAGTTCATTCAGCCCCAGCATTTT. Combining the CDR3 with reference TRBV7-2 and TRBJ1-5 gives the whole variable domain GAGVSQSPSNKVTEKGKDVELRCDPISGHTALYWYRQSLGQGLEFLIYFQGNSAPDKSGLPSDRFSAERTGGSVSTLTIQRTQQEDSAVYLCASSAEFIQPQHFGDGTRLSIL.

CDR3 bases: TGTGCCAGTAGTAGGGGGACAGGGGACGCCTACGAGCAGTACTTC. Amino acids: CASSRGTGDAYEQYF. The rearrangement uses TRBV19 and TRBJ2-7, with 10 bases lining up with TRBD1. Germline CDR1 LNHDA, CDR2 SQIVND (reference sequence). The CDR3 has 15 amino acids. Trimming removed 4 bases from V and 2 bases from J; junction bases left unmatched: 5.